This T cell receptor (beta chain) appears in the sequencing data of a study of Ad26.COV2.S vaccination and SARS-CoV-2 variants. TCRdb keeps only in-frame clones here, not all; method: immunoSEQ multiplex PCR. Of a few hundred thousand clones in the sample, 83% are singletons; the top ten hold about 7.4%. The sample's treatment: 15 to 20 received Ad26.COV2.S at low or high dose, single or two shots; roughly five received placebo; per-sample allocation not given. Day 63 after the first vaccine or placebo injection was the time point for sampling. The CDR3 is 16 amino acids. CDR1 and CDR2 (germline): MNHEY, SVGEGT. V shed 6 bases, J shed 4 bases, and the junction held 9 bases outside the gene matches.

The sample was peripheral blood, taken in a trial of Ad26.COV2.S vaccine versus placebo. The TCR comes from a person between 18 and 59 years old who received the Ad26.COV2.S COVID-19 vaccine or a placebo. V gene TRBV6-2 or TRBV6-3 combines with J gene TRBJ1-2, with 12 bases lining up with TRBD1. CDR3 in DNA: TGTGCCAGCAGCGGGACAGGGGGCGATTTTGGCTATGGCTACACCTTC. This translates into CASSGTGGDFGYGYTF.